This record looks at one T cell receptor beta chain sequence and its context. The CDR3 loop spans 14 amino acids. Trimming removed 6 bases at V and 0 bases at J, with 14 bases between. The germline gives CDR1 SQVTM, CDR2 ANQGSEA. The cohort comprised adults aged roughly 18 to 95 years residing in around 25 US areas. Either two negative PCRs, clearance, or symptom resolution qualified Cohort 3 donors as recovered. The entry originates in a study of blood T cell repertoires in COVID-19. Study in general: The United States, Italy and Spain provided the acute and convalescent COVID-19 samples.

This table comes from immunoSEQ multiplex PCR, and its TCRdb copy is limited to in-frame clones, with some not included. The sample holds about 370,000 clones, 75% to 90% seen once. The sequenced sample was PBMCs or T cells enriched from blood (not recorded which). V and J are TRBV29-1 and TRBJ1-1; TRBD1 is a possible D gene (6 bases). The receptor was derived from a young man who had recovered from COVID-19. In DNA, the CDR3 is TGCAGCGTGGCAGAGGGACAAATGAACACTGAAGCTTTCTTT. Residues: CSVAEGQMNTEAFF.